The entry that follows covers one TCR beta chain sequence. This entry comes from a study of shared T cell receptors in the human thymus. CDR1 is SGHRS, CDR2 YFSETQ, per germline. The CDR3 has 19 amino acids. J lost 0 bases, V lost 0 bases, and 10 bases had no gene match. The method was immunoSEQ multiplex PCR; TCRdb's version includes in-frame clones alone and lacks a portion of them. The sample comprises just under 550,000 clones, about 84% of which are singletons, and roughly 0.013% rests with the top ten. The data were also submitted as part of a second study, on human thymus T cells. From that paper: From resections taken during corrective heart surgery, the thymus tissue was obtained.

The source is a boy younger than two with a congenital heart defect. Sequenced input: thymocytes. This chain uses TRBV5-1 with TRBJ2-1, with TRBD2 identical over 9 bases. The CDR3 sequence is CASSLGRAGGQSSYNEQFF. For the CDR3, the DNA is TGCGCCAGCAGCTTGGGTCGAGCGGGAGGTCAGAGCTCCTACAATGAGCAGTTCTTC.